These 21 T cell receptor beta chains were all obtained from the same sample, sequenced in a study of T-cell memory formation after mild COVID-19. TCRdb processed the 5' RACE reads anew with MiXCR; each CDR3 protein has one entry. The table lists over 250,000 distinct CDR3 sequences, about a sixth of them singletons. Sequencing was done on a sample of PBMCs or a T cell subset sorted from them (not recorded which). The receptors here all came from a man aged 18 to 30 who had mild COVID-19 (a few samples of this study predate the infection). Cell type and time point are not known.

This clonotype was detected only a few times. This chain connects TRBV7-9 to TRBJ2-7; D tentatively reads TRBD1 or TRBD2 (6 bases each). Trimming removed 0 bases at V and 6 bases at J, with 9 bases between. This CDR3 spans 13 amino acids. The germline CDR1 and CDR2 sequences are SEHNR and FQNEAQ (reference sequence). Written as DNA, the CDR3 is TGTGCCAGCAGCTTAGCGGGGGGCGGCGAGCAGTACTTC. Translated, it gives CASSLAGGGEQYF.

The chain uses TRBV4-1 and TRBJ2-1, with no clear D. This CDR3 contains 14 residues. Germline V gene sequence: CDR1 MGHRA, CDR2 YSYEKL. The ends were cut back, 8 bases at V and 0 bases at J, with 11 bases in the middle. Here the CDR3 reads CASSRSASYNEQFF. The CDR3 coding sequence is TGCGCCAGCTCCCGCTCAGCCTCCTACAATGAGCAGTTCTTC.

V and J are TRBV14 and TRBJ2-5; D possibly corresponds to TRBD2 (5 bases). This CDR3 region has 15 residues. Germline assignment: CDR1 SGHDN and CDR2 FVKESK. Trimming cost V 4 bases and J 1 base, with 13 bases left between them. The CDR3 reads CASSPRTSSQETQYF. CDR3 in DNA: TGTGCCAGCAGCCCCCGGACTTCGTCCCAAGAGACCCAGTACTTC.

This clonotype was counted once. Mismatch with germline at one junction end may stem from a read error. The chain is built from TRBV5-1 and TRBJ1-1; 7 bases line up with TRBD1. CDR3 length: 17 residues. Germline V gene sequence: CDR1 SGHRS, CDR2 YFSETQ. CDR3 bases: TGCGCCAGCAGCTCTTCCGGGACAGCCTCCATGAACACTGAAGCTTTGTTT. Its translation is CASSSSGTASMNTEALF. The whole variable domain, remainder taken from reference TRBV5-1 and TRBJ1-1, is KAGVTQTPRYLIKTRGQQVTLSCSPISGHRSVSWYQQTPGQGLQFLFEYFSETQRNKGNFPGRFSGRQFSNSRSEMNVSTLELGDSALYLCASSSSGTASMNTEALFGQGTRLTVV.

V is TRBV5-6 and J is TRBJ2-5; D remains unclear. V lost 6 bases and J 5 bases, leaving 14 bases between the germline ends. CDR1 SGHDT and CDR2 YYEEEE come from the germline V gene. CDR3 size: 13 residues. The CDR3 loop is CASTKLVVETQYF. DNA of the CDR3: TGTGCCAGCACCAAGCTTGTGGTTGAGACCCAGTACTTC.

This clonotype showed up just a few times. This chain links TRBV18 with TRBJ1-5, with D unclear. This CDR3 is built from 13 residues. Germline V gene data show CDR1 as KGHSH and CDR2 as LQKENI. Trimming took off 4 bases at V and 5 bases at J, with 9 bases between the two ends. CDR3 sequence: CASSREPDQPQHF. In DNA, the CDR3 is TGTGCCAGCTCACGCGAACCAGATCAGCCCCAGCATTTT.

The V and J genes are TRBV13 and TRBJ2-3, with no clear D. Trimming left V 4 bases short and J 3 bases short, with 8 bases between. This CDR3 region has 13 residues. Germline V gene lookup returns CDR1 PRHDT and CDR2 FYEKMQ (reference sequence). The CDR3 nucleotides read TGTGCCAGCAGCTCCCTTGCTACAGATACGCAGTATTTT. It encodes CASSSLATDTQYF.

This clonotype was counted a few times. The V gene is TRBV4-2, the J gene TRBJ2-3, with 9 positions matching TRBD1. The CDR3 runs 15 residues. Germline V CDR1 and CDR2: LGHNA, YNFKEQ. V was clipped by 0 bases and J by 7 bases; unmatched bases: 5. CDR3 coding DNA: TGTGCCAGCAGCCAAGACGGGACAGGGAAATATACGCAGTATTTT. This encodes CASSQDGTGKYTQYF.

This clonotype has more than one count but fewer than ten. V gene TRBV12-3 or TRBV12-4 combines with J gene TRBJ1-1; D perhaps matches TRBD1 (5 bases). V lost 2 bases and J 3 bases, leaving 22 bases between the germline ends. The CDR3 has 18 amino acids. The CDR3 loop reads CASSLNGRWGVRDTEAFF. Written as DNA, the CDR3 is TGTGCCAGCAGTTTAAACGGACGTTGGGGGGTACGGGACACTGAAGCTTTCTTT.

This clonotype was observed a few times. The CDR3 DNA reads as TGCAGTGCTAACACGGACGGGAACTATGGCTACACCTTC. This sequence encodes CSANTDGNYGYTF. J is TRBJ1-2 and V is TRBV20-1; D gene unclear. Germline CDR1 is DFQATT and CDR2 is SNEGSKA (reference sequence). With 4 bases removed from V and 2 bases from J, the gap between germline ends came to 11 bases. CDR3 length equals 13 residues.

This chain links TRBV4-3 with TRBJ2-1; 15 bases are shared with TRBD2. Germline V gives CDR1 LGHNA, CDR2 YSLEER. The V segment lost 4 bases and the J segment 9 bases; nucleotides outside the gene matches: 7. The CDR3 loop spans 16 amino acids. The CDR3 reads CASSLGLAGGASEQFF. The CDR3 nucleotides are TGCGCCAGCAGCCTAGGACTAGCGGGGGGGGCATCTGAGCAGTTCTTC.

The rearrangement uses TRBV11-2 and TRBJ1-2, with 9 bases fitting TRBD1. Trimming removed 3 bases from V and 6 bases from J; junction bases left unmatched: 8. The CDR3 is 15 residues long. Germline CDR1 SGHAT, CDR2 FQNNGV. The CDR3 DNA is TGTGCCAGCAGCTTTACAGGGGGCAGGGGCGATGGCTACACCTTC. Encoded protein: CASSFTGGRGDGYTF.

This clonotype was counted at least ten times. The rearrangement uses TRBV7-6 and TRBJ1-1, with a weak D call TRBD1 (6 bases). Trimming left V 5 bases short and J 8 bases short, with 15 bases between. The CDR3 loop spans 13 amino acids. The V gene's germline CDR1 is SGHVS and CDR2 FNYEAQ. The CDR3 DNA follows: TGTGCCAGCAGCGTACAAACAGGGACCGAAGCTTTCTTT. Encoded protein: CASSVQTGTEAFF.

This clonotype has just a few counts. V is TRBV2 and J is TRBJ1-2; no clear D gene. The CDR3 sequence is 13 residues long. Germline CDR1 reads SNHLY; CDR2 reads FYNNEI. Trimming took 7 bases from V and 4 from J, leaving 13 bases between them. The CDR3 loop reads CASTPGVGYGYTF. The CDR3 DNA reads TGTGCCAGCACGCCCGGGGTCGGCTATGGCTACACCTTC.

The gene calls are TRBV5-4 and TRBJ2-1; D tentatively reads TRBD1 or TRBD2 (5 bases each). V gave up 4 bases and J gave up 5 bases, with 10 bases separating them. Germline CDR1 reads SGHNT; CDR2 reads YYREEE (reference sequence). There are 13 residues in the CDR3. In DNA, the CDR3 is TGTGCCAGCAGCCCGGGACCCCACAATGAGCAGTTCTTC. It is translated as CASSPGPHNEQFF.

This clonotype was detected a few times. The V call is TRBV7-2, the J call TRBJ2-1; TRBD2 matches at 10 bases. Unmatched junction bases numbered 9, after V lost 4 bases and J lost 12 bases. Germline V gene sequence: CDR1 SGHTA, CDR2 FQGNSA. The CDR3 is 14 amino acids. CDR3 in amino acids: CASSSEPGLATQFF. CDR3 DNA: TGTGCCAGCAGCTCTGAACCGGGACTAGCGACGCAGTTCTTC.

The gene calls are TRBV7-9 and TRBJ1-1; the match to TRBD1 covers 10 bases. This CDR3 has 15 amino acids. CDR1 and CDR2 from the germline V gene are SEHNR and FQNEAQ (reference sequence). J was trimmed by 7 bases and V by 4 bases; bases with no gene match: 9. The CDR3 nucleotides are TGTGCCAGCAGCTACCGACAGGGGGCGAACGGTGAAGCTTTCTTT. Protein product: CASSYRQGANGEAFF.

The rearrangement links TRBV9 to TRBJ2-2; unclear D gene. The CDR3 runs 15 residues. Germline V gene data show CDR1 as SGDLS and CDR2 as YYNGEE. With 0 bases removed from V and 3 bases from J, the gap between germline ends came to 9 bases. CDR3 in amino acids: CASSVEGIYTGELFF. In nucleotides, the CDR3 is TGTGCCAGCAGCGTAGAAGGCATCTACACCGGGGAGCTGTTTTTT.

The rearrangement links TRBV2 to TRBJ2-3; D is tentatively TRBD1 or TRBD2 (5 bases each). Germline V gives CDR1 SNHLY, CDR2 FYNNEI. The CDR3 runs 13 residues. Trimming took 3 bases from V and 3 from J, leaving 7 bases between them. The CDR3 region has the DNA TGTGCCAGCAGTGATGGGGGTACAGATACGCAGTATTTT. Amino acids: CASSDGGTDTQYF.

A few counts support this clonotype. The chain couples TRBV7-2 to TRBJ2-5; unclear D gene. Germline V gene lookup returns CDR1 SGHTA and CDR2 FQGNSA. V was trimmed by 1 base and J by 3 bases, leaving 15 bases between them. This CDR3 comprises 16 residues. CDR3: CASSLDVASAKETQYF. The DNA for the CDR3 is TGTGCCAGCAGCTTAGATGTGGCGTCAGCCAAAGAGACCCAGTACTTC.

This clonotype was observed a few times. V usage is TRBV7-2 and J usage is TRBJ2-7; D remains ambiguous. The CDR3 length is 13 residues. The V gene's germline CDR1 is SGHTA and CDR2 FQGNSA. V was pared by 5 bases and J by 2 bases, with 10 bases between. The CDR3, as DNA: TGTGCCAGCAGCCATCCTATAACCTACGAGCAGTACTTC. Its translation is CASSHPITYEQYF.